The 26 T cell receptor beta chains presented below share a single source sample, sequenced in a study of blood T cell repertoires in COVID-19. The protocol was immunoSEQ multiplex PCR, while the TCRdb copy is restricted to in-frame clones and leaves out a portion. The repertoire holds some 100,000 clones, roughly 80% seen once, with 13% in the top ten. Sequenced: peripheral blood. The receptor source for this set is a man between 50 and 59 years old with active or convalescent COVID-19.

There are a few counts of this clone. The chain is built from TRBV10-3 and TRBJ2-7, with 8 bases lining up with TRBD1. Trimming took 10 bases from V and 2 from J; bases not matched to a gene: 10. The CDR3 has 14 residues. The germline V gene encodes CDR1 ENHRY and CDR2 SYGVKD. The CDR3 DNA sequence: TGTGCCACCCAACCGGACAGGGCAACCTACGAGCAGTACTTC. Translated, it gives CATQPDRATYEQYF.

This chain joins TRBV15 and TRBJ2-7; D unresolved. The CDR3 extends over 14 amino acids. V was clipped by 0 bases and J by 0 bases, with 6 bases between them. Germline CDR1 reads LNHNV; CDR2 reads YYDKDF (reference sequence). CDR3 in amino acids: CATSRESSSYEQYF. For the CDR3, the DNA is TGTGCCACCAGCAGAGAATCATCCTCCTACGAGCAGTACTTC.

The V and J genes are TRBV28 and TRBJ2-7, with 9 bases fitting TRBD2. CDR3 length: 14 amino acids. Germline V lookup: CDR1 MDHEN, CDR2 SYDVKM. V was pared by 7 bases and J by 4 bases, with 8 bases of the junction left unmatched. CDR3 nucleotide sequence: TGTGCCAGCACCAAGACTAGCGGAGTTTACGAGCAGTACTTC. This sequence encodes CASTKTSGVYEQYF.

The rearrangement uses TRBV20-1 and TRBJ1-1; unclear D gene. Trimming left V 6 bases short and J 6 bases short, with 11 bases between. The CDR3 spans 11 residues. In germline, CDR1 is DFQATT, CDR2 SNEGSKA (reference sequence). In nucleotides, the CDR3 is TGCAGTGCACTGAGGGAGCCTGAAGCTTTCTTT. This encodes CSALREPEAFF.

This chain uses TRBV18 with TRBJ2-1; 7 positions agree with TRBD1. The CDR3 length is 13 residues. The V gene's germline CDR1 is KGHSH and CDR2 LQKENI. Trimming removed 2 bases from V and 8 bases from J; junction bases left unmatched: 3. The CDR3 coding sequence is TGTGCCAGCTCACCAAGCACAGGGGATGAGCAGTTCTTC. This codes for CASSPSTGDEQFF.

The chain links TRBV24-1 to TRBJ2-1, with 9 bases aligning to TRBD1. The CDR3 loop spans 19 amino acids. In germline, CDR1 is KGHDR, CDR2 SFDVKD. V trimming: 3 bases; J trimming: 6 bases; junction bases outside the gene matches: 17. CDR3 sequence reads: CATSDVRPSQGARGNEQFF. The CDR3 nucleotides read TGTGCCACCAGTGATGTTAGGCCTTCACAGGGGGCTAGGGGCAATGAGCAGTTCTTC.

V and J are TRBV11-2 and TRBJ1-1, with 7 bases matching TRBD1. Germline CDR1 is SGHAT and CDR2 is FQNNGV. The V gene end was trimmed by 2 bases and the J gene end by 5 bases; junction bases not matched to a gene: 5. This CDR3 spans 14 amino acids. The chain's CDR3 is CASSLQTGLTEAFF. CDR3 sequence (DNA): TGTGCCAGCAGCTTACAGACAGGGCTTACTGAAGCTTTCTTT. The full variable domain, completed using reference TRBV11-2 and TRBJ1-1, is EAGVAQSPRYKIIEKRQSVAFWCNPISGHATLYWYQQILGQGPKLLIQFQNNGVVDDSQLPKDRFSAERLKGVDSTLKIQPAKLEDSAVYLCASSLQTGLTEAFFGQGTRLTVV.

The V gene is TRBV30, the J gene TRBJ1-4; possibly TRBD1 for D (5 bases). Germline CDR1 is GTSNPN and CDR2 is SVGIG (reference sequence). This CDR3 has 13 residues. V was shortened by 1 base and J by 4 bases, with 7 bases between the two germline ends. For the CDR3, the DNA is TGTGCCTGGAGTGCAGGGAATAATGAAAAACTGTTTTTT. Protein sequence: CAWSAGNNEKLFF.

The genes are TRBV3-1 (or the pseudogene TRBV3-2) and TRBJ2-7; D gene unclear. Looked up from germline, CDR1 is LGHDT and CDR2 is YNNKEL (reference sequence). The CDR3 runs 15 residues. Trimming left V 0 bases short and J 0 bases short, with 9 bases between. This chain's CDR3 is CASSQDTTGSYEQYF. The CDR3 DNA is TGTGCCAGCAGCCAAGATACGACGGGCTCCTACGAGCAGTACTTC.

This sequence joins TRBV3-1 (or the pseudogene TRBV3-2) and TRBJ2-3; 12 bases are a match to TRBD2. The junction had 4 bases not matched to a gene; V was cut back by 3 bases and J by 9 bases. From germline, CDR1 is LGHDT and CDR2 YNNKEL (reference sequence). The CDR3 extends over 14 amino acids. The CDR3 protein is CASSQVLAGGTQYF. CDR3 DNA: TGTGCCAGCAGCCAGGTCCTAGCGGGAGGGACGCAGTATTTT.

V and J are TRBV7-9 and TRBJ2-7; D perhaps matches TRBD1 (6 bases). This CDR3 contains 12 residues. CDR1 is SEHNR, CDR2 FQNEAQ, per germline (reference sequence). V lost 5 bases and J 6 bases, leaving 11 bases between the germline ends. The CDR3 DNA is TGTGCCAGCAGCCCCCAGGGGTTCGAGCAGTACTTC. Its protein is CASSPQGFEQYF.

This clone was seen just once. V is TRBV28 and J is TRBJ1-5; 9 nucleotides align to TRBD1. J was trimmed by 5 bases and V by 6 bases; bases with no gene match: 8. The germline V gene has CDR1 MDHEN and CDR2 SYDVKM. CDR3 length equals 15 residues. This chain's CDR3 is CASSSIRQGDQPQHF. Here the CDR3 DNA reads TGTGCCAGCAGCTCCATTAGACAGGGGGATCAGCCCCAGCATTTT.

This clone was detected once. CDR3 in DNA: TGCGCCACACGACAGGGGCCAAGGGAGACCCAGTACTTC. Its protein is CATRQGPRETQYF. The rearrangement links TRBV5-1 to TRBJ2-5; TRBD1 matches at 8 bases. This CDR3 region has 13 residues. The germline gives CDR1 SGHRS, CDR2 YFSETQ. The trim removed 9 bases at V and 5 bases at J, leaving 9 bases unmatched.

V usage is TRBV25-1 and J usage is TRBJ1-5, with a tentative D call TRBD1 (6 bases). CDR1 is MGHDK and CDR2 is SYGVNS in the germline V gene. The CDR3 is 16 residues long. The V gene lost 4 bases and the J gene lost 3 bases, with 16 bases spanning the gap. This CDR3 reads CASSGETGTFNQPQHF. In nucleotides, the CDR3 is TGTGCCAGCAGTGGAGAGACAGGAACTTTCAATCAGCCCCAGCATTTT.

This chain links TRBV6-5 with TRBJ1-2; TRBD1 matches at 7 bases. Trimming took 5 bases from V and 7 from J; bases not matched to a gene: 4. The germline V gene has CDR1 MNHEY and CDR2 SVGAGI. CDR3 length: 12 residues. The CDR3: CASSLQGSGYTF. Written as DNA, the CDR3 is TGTGCCAGCAGTCTACAGGGGAGTGGCTACACCTTC.

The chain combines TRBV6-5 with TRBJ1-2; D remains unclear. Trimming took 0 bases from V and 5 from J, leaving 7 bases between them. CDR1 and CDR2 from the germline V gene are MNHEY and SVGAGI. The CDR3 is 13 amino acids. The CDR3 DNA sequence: TGTGCCAGCAGTTACTCGAGATTTTATGGCTACACCTTC. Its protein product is CASSYSRFYGYTF.

The CDR3, as DNA: TGTGCCGGTCAGGGCCGGGACACTGAAGCTTTCTTT. Protein product: CAGQGRDTEAFF. This chain uses TRBV5-4 with TRBJ1-1; a possible D gene is TRBD1 (5 bases). This CDR3 has 12 residues. Germline V gives CDR1 SGHNT, CDR2 YYREEE (reference sequence). V lost 10 bases to trimming and J lost 3 bases, with 13 bases between them.

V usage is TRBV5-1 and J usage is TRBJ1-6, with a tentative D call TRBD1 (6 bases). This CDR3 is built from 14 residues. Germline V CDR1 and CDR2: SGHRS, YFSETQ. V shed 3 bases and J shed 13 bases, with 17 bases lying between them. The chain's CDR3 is CASSSGQDYPPLHF. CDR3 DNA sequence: TGCGCCAGCAGCTCGGGACAAGATTACCCTCCCCTCCACTTT.

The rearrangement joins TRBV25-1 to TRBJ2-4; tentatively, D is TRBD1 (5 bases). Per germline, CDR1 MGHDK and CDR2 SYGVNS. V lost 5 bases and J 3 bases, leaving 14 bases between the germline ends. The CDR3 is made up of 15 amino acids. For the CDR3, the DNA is TGTGCCAGCAGTCGACAGTCATCGGGCAAAAACATTCAGTACTTC. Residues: CASSRQSSGKNIQYF.

CDR3 in amino acids: CASRSSLAEDYNEQFF. The DNA for the CDR3 is TGTGCCAGCAGATCCTCACTAGCGGAAGATTACAATGAGCAGTTCTTC. The V and J genes are TRBV27 and TRBJ2-1; 8 nucleotides match TRBD2. The CDR3 is 16 residues long. CDR1 and CDR2 (germline): MNHEY, SMNVEV (reference sequence). J gave up 4 bases and V 6 bases, and 11 bases lay outside the gene matches.

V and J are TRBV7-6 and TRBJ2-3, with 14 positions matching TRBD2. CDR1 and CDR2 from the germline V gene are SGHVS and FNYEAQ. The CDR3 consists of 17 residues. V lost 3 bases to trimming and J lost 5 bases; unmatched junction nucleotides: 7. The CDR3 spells CASSFQGTSGSGDTQYF. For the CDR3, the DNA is TGTGCCAGCAGCTTCCAAGGGACTAGCGGGAGTGGAGATACGCAGTATTTT.

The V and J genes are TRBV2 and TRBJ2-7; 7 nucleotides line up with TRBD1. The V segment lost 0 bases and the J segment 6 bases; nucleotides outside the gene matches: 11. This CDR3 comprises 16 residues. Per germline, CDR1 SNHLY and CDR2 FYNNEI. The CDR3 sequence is CASSEAYEGQRSEQYF. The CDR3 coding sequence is TGTGCCAGCAGTGAAGCGTACGAGGGACAGAGGAGCGAGCAGTACTTC.

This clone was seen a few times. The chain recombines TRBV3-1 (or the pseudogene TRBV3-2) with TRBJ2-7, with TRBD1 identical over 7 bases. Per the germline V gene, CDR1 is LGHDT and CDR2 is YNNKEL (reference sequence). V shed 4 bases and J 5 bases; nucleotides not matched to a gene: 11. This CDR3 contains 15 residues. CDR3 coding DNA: TGTGCCAGCAGCCGCTTCGACAGGGACAGCGACGAGCAGTACTTC. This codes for CASSRFDRDSDEQYF.

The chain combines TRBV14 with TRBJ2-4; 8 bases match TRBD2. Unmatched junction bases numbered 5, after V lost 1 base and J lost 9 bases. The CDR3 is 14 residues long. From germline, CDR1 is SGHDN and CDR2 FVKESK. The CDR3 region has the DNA TGTGCCAGCAGCCAAGGGACTAGCATTGGCATTCAGTACTTC. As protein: CASSQGTSIGIQYF.

This CDR3 is CASSSAGHNSYEQYF. CDR3 bases: TGTGCCAGCAGTTCAGCGGGACACAATTCCTACGAGCAGTACTTC. The chain recombines TRBV28 with TRBJ2-7; D is perhaps TRBD2 (7 bases). The CDR3 is made up of 15 amino acids. Germline V gene sequence: CDR1 MDHEN, CDR2 SYDVKM. V lost 4 bases, J lost 1 base, and 14 bases lay in between.

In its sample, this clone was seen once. CDR3 coding DNA: TGTGCCAGCAGCCCCTCGTATATGGAGGACACTGAAGCTTTCTTT. Encoded protein: CASSPSYMEDTEAFF. The V and J genes are TRBV3-1 (or the pseudogene TRBV3-2) and TRBJ1-1, with D uncertain. The CDR3 consists of 15 residues. V shed 4 bases and J shed 3 bases, with 15 bases lying between them. CDR1 and CDR2 (germline): LGHDT, YNNKEL (reference sequence).